This TCR beta chain is from a study of cytomegalovirus exposure and HLA in healthy donors. Study in general: Tens of millions of unique TCRs from HLA-typed donors were held in an early release of data. General study results and limits: According to an earlier analysis, most TCR beta V segments yielded productive rearrangements about 90% or about 30% of the time. Donors belonging to an Asian-associated ancestry cluster reportedly showed fewer N-insertions in productive TCRs than the roughly 670-donor mean, according to what a later analysis found.

Primers: 60 Vbeta forward and 13 Jbeta reverse. Using immunoSEQ multiplex PCR, the repertoire was profiled, and TCRdb retains in-frame clones only, with some absent. The sample shows approximately 130,000 clones, about 79% of them seen only once. Losses at the gene ends were 5 bases for V and 1 base for J; bases not matched to a gene: 9. Germline values: CDR1 SNHLY, CDR2 FYNNEI. This CDR3 has 18 residues. For this clone: What it recognizes is unknown.

This TCR derives from a female donor in good health and CMV-seropositive. Sequenced: PBMCs. This chain joins TRBV2 and TRBJ2-6, with TRBD1 matching 9 bases. The CDR3 nucleotides are TGTGCCAGCAGTCCCTGGACAGGGGCCGTTTCTGGGGCCAACGTCCTGACTTTC. Protein product: CASSPWTGAVSGANVLTF.